These 32 T cell receptor beta chains came from one sample sequenced in a study of CD8 T cells in ankylosing spondylitis. TCRdb reanalysed the 5' RACE reads using MiXCR and keeps one entry per CDR3 protein. The data hold just under 350,000 distinct CDR3 sequences, with 14% to 15% observed a single time. The sequencing sample was made of blood, either unsorted or a sorted T cell fraction (not recorded which). The receptors originated from a male donor with ankylosing spondylitis or in good health (not recorded which).

This clonotype was detected many times. The V and J genes are TRBV29-1 and TRBJ2-3; D is ambiguous. Deletions cut 7 bases from V and 6 bases from J, with 11 bases between. The germline V gene encodes CDR1 SQVTM and CDR2 ANQGSEA. The CDR3 length is 11 residues. The DNA for the CDR3 is TGCAGCGGCCCGGCCGGGGATACGCAGTATTTT. It specifies CSGPAGDTQYF.

The chain has TRBV5-1 and TRBJ1-1, with a tentative D call TRBD1 (5 bases). The CDR3 length is 14 residues. Trimming took off 4 bases at V and 0 bases at J, with 10 bases between the two ends. The germline V gene encodes CDR1 SGHRS and CDR2 YFSETQ. CDR3 in amino acids: CASSVTGMNTEAFF. In nucleotides, the CDR3 is TGCGCCAGCAGCGTAACAGGAATGAACACTGAAGCTTTCTTT.

The genes are TRBV3-1 and TRBJ1-1, with a tentative D call TRBD1 (6 bases). V gave up 1 base and J gave up 7 bases, with 10 bases separating them. CDR1 is LGHDT, CDR2 YNNKEL, per germline (reference sequence). The CDR3 length is 13 residues. CDR3 nucleotides: TGTGCCAGCAGCCAAGGGACAGTGGGTGAAGCTTTCTTT. Protein: CASSQGTVGEAFF.

This clonotype was found a few times. The chain links TRBV12-3 or TRBV12-4 to TRBJ1-4; 8 nucleotides line up with TRBD1. J was trimmed by 5 bases and V by 5 bases; bases with no gene match: 4. CDR3 length equals 14 residues. CDR3 in amino acids: CASSAGQGNEKLFF. The CDR3 nucleotides read TGTGCCAGCAGTGCAGGACAGGGAAATGAAAAACTGTTTTTT.

The V gene is TRBV11-2, the J gene TRBJ2-5; D perhaps matches TRBD1 (6 bases). The CDR3 runs to 14 residues. V was cut by 1 base and J by 5 bases, with 11 bases left in between. The germline gives CDR1 SGHAT, CDR2 FQNNGV. CDR3 amino acids: CASSLARGSETQYF. The DNA for the CDR3 is TGTGCCAGCAGCTTAGCTAGGGGGTCGGAGACCCAGTACTTC. Together with reference TRBV11-2 and TRBJ2-5, the CDR3 gives the full variable domain: EAGVAQSPRYKIIEKRQSVAFWCNPISGHATLYWYQQILGQGPKLLIQFQNNGVVDDSQLPKDRFSAERLKGVDSTLKIQPAKLEDSAVYLCASSLARGSETQYFGPGTRLLVL.

This clonotype was counted between two and nine times. This chain uses TRBV29-1 with TRBJ2-6; D might be TRBD2 (6 bases). Germline lookup yields CDR1 SQVTM and CDR2 ANQGSEA. The CDR3 consists of 14 residues. The V end was cut by 4 bases, the J end by 2 bases, with 9 bases between. CDR3 sequence: CSVVSGAGANVLTF. The CDR3 region has the DNA TGCAGCGTTGTGTCGGGGGCTGGGGCCAACGTCCTGACTTTC.

This clonotype was recorded a few times. The CDR3 reads CASSSSGKSYGYTF. In nucleotides, the CDR3 is TGTGCCAGCAGCTCCTCGGGGAAGAGCTATGGCTACACCTTC. The chain carries TRBV12-3 or TRBV12-4 and TRBJ1-2; D ambiguous. The V gene lost 6 bases and the J gene lost 4 bases, with 15 bases spanning the gap. This CDR3 is 14 amino acids long.

The CDR3 DNA follows: TGTGCCAGTAGTATGGTTGATACGCAGTATTTT. Translating gives CASSMVDTQYF. V gene TRBV19 combines with J gene TRBJ2-3, with D unclear. V dropped 3 bases and J dropped 6 bases, with 4 bases sitting between them. The V gene's germline CDR1 is LNHDA and CDR2 SQIVND (reference sequence). The CDR3 has 11 residues.

This clonotype was detected ten times or more. V and J are TRBV12-3 or TRBV12-4 and TRBJ1-1; D may be TRBD1 (6 bases). V was cut by 7 bases and J by 4 bases, with 25 bases left in between. CDR3 length: 17 residues. CDR3 bases: TGTGCCAGCACCAAAAAGGGGTCGGGGAGGACAGTCACTGAAGCTTTCTTT. Protein product: CASTKKGSGRTVTEAFF.

The V gene is TRBV29-1, the J gene TRBJ2-5; D may match TRBD1 or TRBD2 (5 bases each). The V and J ends lost 4 bases and 5 bases respectively, with 17 bases between them. Germline values: CDR1 SQVTM, CDR2 ANQGSEA. This CDR3 region has 14 residues. This CDR3 is CSVGGASGGETQYF. The DNA for the CDR3 is TGCAGCGTTGGAGGGGCGTCAGGTGGGGAGACCCAGTACTTC.

The chain employs TRBV12-3 or TRBV12-4 and TRBJ2-7; the D gene is possibly TRBD1 (6 bases). Trimming cost V 7 bases and J 4 bases, with 17 bases left between them. The CDR3 is 14 residues long. CDR3 nucleotide sequence: TGTGCCAGCACCTATTCAGGGGTGATATACGAGCAGTACTTC. The encoded protein is CASTYSGVIYEQYF.

This clonotype was observed a handful of times. The gene calls are TRBV27 and TRBJ1-2; D is possibly TRBD1 (6 bases). The length of the CDR3 is 13 residues. Looked up from germline, CDR1 is MNHEY and CDR2 is SMNVEV (reference sequence). Trimming removed 1 base at V and 7 bases at J, with 10 bases between. As DNA, the CDR3 is TGTGCCAGCAGTTTATGGGCAGGGGCTGGCTACACCTTC. Protein sequence: CASSLWAGAGYTF.

This clonotype was observed a few times. The chain carries TRBV5-1 and TRBJ1-3, with TRBD1 matching over 7 bases. The germline CDR1 and CDR2 sequences are SGHRS and YFSETQ. After removal of 3 bases from V and 0 bases from J, the junction contained 6 bases not matched to a gene. This CDR3 has 16 residues. CDR3 DNA: TGCGCCAGCAGCTCAGGACAGGATCGCTCTGGAAACACCATATATTTT. The encoded protein is CASSSGQDRSGNTIYF.

The V call is TRBV11-2, the J call TRBJ2-7; 9 nucleotides line up with TRBD1. The CDR3 contains 15 residues. Germline values: CDR1 SGHAT, CDR2 FQNNGV. Unmatched junction bases numbered 5, after V lost 5 bases and J lost 0 bases. The CDR3 DNA sequence: TGTGCCAGCAGCCGTGGGACAGGGTTCTCCTACGAGCAGTACTTC. Translated: CASSRGTGFSYEQYF.

This clonotype has more than one count but fewer than ten. The CDR3 coding sequence is TGTGCCAGCAGGACCAGCGGGGCCGGAGCCTACAATGAGCAGTTCTTC. Translated: CASRTSGAGAYNEQFF. The chain combines TRBV2 with TRBJ2-1; 7 nucleotides align to TRBD2. The CDR3 runs 16 residues. Trimming removed 6 bases from V and 2 bases from J; junction bases left unmatched: 10. Germline values: CDR1 SNHLY, CDR2 FYNNEI.

CDR3 residues: CASSSTGGRQTQYF. CDR3 bases: TGTGCCAGCAGCTCTACAGGGGGACGACAGACCCAGTACTTC. The V and J genes are TRBV7-2 and TRBJ2-5, with 8 bases aligning to TRBD1. Germline lookup yields CDR1 SGHTA and CDR2 FQGNSA. Trimming cost V 4 bases and J 6 bases; bases outside gene matches: 7. The CDR3 sequence is 14 residues long.

The sample holds a few counts of this clonotype. The chain carries TRBV29-1 and TRBJ2-3; D is unclear. Germline V gene lookup returns CDR1 SQVTM and CDR2 ANQGSEA. CDR3 length equals 11 residues. V lost 8 bases, J lost 6 bases, and 12 bases lay in between. CDR3 coding DNA: TGCAGCCTCCAGGTGGGGGATACGCAGTATTTT. Translated: CSLQVGDTQYF.

The chain links TRBV3-1 to TRBJ2-2; D not resolved. V lost 1 base and J 6 bases, leaving 6 bases between the germline ends. Germline V CDR1 and CDR2: LGHDT, YNNKEL (reference sequence). This CDR3 is built from 13 residues. The CDR3 loop reads CASSQAPSGELFF. CDR3 nucleotide sequence: TGTGCCAGCAGCCAAGCCCCCTCCGGGGAGCTGTTTTTT.

This clonotype was seen at least ten times. The V call is TRBV3-1, the J call TRBJ1-2; D ambiguous. The CDR3 is 15 residues long. CDR1 and CDR2 (germline): LGHDT, YNNKEL (reference sequence). V lost 8 bases and J lost 0, with 16 bases in between. CDR3 DNA sequence: TGTGCCAGCTCTCCCACTGACGGAGCTAACTATGGCTACACCTTC. It encodes CASSPTDGANYGYTF.

The CDR3 region has the DNA TGCAGCGGGGCAACAACCGGGGATGAGCAGTTCTTC. Its translation is CSGATTGDEQFF. The genes are TRBV29-1 and TRBJ2-1; D may be TRBD2 (5 bases). The CDR3 spans 12 residues. Trimming removed 7 bases at V and 8 bases at J, with 15 bases between. Germline values: CDR1 SQVTM, CDR2 ANQGSEA.

This chain uses TRBV3-1 with TRBJ2-2, with TRBD1 identical over 7 bases. The CDR3 is 16 residues long. Germline V CDR1 and CDR2: LGHDT, YNNKEL (reference sequence). J gave up 1 base and V 1 base, and 3 bases lay outside the gene matches. DNA for the CDR3: TGTGCCAGCAGCCAAGGTGGGACAGTGAACACCGGGGAGCTGTTTTTT. This encodes CASSQGGTVNTGELFF.

The DNA for the CDR3 is TGTGCCAGCAGCTTCGAGGGACTCCATGAGCAGTTCTTC. The encoded protein is CASSFEGLHEQFF. The genes are TRBV11-2 and TRBJ2-1, with TRBD2 as a possible D gene (6 bases). V lost 3 bases and J 8 bases, leaving 11 bases between the germline ends. Germline V gene lookup returns CDR1 SGHAT and CDR2 FQNNGV. This CDR3 is 13 amino acids long.

This clonotype was seen repeatedly, ten times or more. The V and J genes are TRBV4-1 and TRBJ1-2, with D hard to call. Germline CDR1 and CDR2: MGHRA and YSYEKL. The V and J ends lost 0 bases and 2 bases respectively, with 13 bases between them. The CDR3 runs 16 residues. The CDR3 sequence is CASSQEGGRGNYGYTF. CDR3 in DNA: TGCGCCAGCAGCCAAGAGGGAGGGAGAGGCAACTATGGCTACACCTTC.

The genes are TRBV7-2 and TRBJ1-4, with 8 bases fitting TRBD1. The germline gives CDR1 SGHTA, CDR2 FQGNSA. J gave up 11 bases and V 4 bases, and 12 bases lay outside the gene matches. The CDR3 covers 15 residues. The CDR3 here is CASSYGQGFDGKLFF. CDR3 in DNA: TGTGCCAGCAGCTATGGACAGGGTTTTGACGGGAAACTGTTTTTT.

This clonotype was counted a few times. The DNA for the CDR3 is TGCGCCAGCATGAGGCCAGGGGAATTCCAAGAGACCCAGTACTTC. Translating it yields CASMRPGEFQETQYF. The J gene is TRBJ2-5, the V gene TRBV10-2; the D gene is possibly TRBD1 (6 bases). Germline V gene data show CDR1 as WSHSY and CDR2 as SAAADI. CDR3 length equals 15 residues. The V gene lost 7 bases and the J gene lost 1 base, with 16 bases spanning the gap.

The count of this clonotype is one. The J gene is TRBJ2-1, the V gene TRBV5-1; TRBD2 agrees at 13 bases. Looked up from germline, CDR1 is SGHRS and CDR2 is YFSETQ. There are 20 residues in the CDR3. Trimming took 2 bases from V and 8 from J; bases not matched to a gene: 19. Here the CDR3 reads CASSLPSSGTSGELLYEQFF. The CDR3 region has the DNA TGCGCCAGCAGCTTACCCTCGTCCGGGACTAGCGGGGAGTTACTCTATGAGCAGTTCTTC.

Only a few counts were recorded for this clonotype. The CDR3 DNA sequence: TGTGCCAGCAGCCAAAGTCTAGCGTCTCAAGAGACCCAGTACTTC. It codes for CASSQSLASQETQYF. The chain joins TRBV14 to TRBJ2-5; tentative D call: TRBD2 (6 bases). This CDR3 is built from 15 residues. The germline CDR1 and CDR2 sequences are SGHDN and FVKESK. V was trimmed by 2 bases and J by 2 bases, leaving 12 bases between them.

The chain employs TRBV6-1 and TRBJ2-2, with 7 nucleotides matching TRBD1. The CDR3 runs to 12 residues. The germline V gene has CDR1 MNHNS and CDR2 SASEGT. J lost 6 bases, V lost 11 bases, and 6 bases had no gene match. CDR3 amino acids: CAVRGRAGELFF. CDR3 in DNA: TGTGCCGTCAGGGGGAGAGCCGGGGAGCTGTTTTTT.

The chain recombines TRBV7-8 with TRBJ1-1; TRBD1 might be the D (6 bases). This CDR3 contains 14 residues. The V and J ends lost 5 bases and 5 bases respectively, with 15 bases between them. Looked up from germline, CDR1 is SGHVS and CDR2 is FQNEAQ. In DNA, the CDR3 is TGTGCCAGCAGCCACGGACAGTCGCAAACTGAAGCTTTCTTT. This gives the protein CASSHGQSQTEAFF.

This clonotype was detected many times. The V and J genes are TRBV12-3 or TRBV12-4 and TRBJ1-3, with D maybe TRBD1 (5 bases). This CDR3 has 16 residues. V lost 5 bases and J lost 0, with 14 bases in between. CDR3 bases: TGTGCCAGCAGTGTTCCGGGACTGAACTCTGGAAACACCATATATTTT. It encodes CASSVPGLNSGNTIYF.

The chain links TRBV2 to TRBJ2-3; 11 nucleotides match TRBD1. Germline V CDR1 and CDR2: SNHLY, FYNNEI. J was trimmed by 3 bases and V by 2 bases; bases with no gene match: 7. The CDR3 length is 17 residues. The CDR3 DNA is TGTGCCAGCAGTGAAACAGAGTGGGACAGGGGGACAGATACGCAGTATTTT. It specifies CASSETEWDRGTDTQYF.

This clonotype was counted only a few times. This chain connects TRBV29-1 to TRBJ1-1, with D possibly being TRBD1 (6 bases). Trimming left V 8 bases short and J 1 base short, with 8 bases between. Per germline, CDR1 SQVTM and CDR2 ANQGSEA. There are 11 residues in the CDR3. The CDR3 nucleotides are TGCAGCTGGGGACAGAACACTGAAGCTTTCTTT. Its protein product is CSWGQNTEAFF. Complete variable domain (other parts from reference TRBV29-1 and TRBJ1-1): SAVISQKPSRDICQRGTSLTIQCQVDSQVTMMFWYRQQPGQSLTLIATANQGSEATYESGFVIDKFPISRPNLTFSTLTVSNMSPEDSSIYLCSWGQNTEAFFGQGTRLTVV.